This TCR beta chain was obtained from a study of T cell changes during pregnancy in multiple sclerosis. J gave up 4 bases and V 0 bases, and 5 bases lay outside the gene matches. Germline CDR1 and CDR2: MNHNS and SASEGT. This CDR3 has 15 amino acids. The table came from immunoSEQ multiplex PCR; TCRdb's copy has only in-frame clones and leaves some out. The data hold around 70,000 clones, with 85% to 95% observed a single time. The TCR originated in a female donor with multiple sclerosis, enrolled in a pregnancy study. This specimen consisted of peripheral blood, obtained before pregnancy. J is TRBJ1-2 and V is TRBV6-1; 7 positions agree with TRBD1. CDR3 sequence (DNA): TGTGCCAGCAGTGAAGCCGGGACAGTCTTCTATGGCTACACCTTC. It yields the protein CASSEAGTVFYGYTF.